This passage covers 8 T cell receptor beta chains from one sample sequenced in a study of blood T cell repertoires in COVID-19. The data were produced by immunoSEQ multiplex PCR, yet TCRdb's version contains in-frame clones alone and is incomplete. The table records about 330,000 clones, around nine tenths of them present only once. The specimen was PBMCs or T cells enriched from blood (not recorded which). These receptors originate from a man aged 30 to 39 who had recovered from COVID-19.

V is TRBV7-9 and J is TRBJ1-6; D is possibly TRBD1 (6 bases). The CDR3 covers 15 residues. The ends were cut back, 4 bases at V and 11 bases at J, with 18 bases in the middle. Germline V gene lookup returns CDR1 SEHNR and CDR2 FQNEAQ (reference sequence). The chain's CDR3 is CASSSSDRNEPPLHF. CDR3 in DNA: TGTGCCAGCAGCTCCTCCGACAGGAACGAACCACCCCTCCACTTT.

The table lists this clone with a few counts. The V gene is TRBV5-8, the J gene TRBJ2-4, with D hard to call. Germline-derived CDR1 and CDR2 are SGHTS and YDEGEE. V shed 2 bases and J shed 7 bases, with 4 bases lying between them. The CDR3 runs to 11 residues. CDR3 DNA: TGTGCCAGCAGCTTACGGAACATTCAGTACTTC. The encoded protein is CASSLRNIQYF.

V usage is TRBV29-1 and J usage is TRBJ1-2; no reliable D call. Germline assignment: CDR1 SQVTM and CDR2 ANQGSEA. V was pared by 7 bases and J by 6 bases, with 12 bases between. CDR3 size: 11 residues. CDR3 amino acids: CSAPTGDGYTF. The CDR3 nucleotides read TGCAGCGCTCCCACGGGAGATGGCTACACCTTC.

The genes are TRBV7-9 and TRBJ1-4; no clear D. Trimming shortened V by 10 bases and J by 3 bases, and 18 bases separated the two germline ends. The CDR3 has 15 amino acids. CDR1 and CDR2 from the germline V gene are SEHNR and FQNEAQ (reference sequence). CDR3 nucleotide sequence: TGTGCCACAGTCGCTAGGACTTCTTCTAATGAAAAACTGTTTTTT. Its protein is CATVARTSSNEKLFF.

This chain connects TRBV28 to TRBJ2-3, with 7 bases matching TRBD2. The CDR3 loop spans 13 amino acids. V lost 2 bases and J lost 4; bases outside the gene matches: 0. The germline CDR1 and CDR2 sequences are MDHEN and SYDVKM. The CDR3 DNA reads as TGTGCCAGCAGTTTAGGACTAGCAGATACGCAGTATTTT. Translation: CASSLGLADTQYF.

The chain uses TRBV7-9 and TRBJ2-5; 7 nucleotides agree with TRBD1. V shed 1 base and J 2 bases; nucleotides not matched to a gene: 4. CDR3 length: 15 amino acids. Germline lookup yields CDR1 SEHNR and CDR2 FQNEAQ (reference sequence). In DNA form, the CDR3 reads TGTGCCAGCAGCTTAGACAGGGGTAGTCAAGAGACCCAGTACTTC. Encoded protein: CASSLDRGSQETQYF.

CDR3 coding DNA: TGTGCCAGCAACGCCTTTCGGGGCACAGATACGCAGTATTTT. It codes for CASNAFRGTDTQYF. This sequence joins TRBV5-8 and TRBJ2-3; D is ambiguous. Trimming stripped 6 bases from V and 1 base from J, with 12 bases between. Per germline, CDR1 SGHTS and CDR2 YDEGEE. The CDR3 length is 14 residues.

This chain connects TRBV19 to TRBJ1-5; unclear D gene. This CDR3 region has 14 residues. Germline V gene lookup returns CDR1 LNHDA and CDR2 SQIVND (reference sequence). Trimming took 2 bases from V and 0 from J, leaving 5 bases between them. CDR3 residues: CASSITHSNQPQHF. CDR3 DNA: TGTGCCAGTAGTATAACTCATAGCAATCAGCCCCAGCATTTT. Full variable domain (outside the CDR3, taken from reference TRBV19 and TRBJ1-5): DGGITQSPKYLFRKEGQNVTLSCEQNLNHDAMYWYRQDPGQGLRLIYYSQIVNDFQKGDIAEGYSVSREKKESFPLTVTSAQKNPTAFYLCASSITHSNQPQHFGDGTRLSIL.